Listed below are T cell receptor beta chains from one sample, sequenced in a study of CD8+ T cells in alopecia areata. The assay was immunoSEQ multiplex PCR, and TCRdb's table has in-frame clones only and misses some. The sample carries under 300,000 clones, 60% recorded once. The sequences come from CD4+ T cells sorted from blood, collected around week 54, from a patient treated with tofacitinib. These receptors all come from a human donor with alopecia areata. The CDR3 runs from the conserved cysteine through the conserved F or W. The D gene is left open where the match is weak. Clone size is stated in some rows and not others, as once, few, many or a class when expanded.

V,J,size,D,CDR3,DNA
TRBV2,TRBJ1-5,.,.,CASRDDWNQPQHF,TGTGCCAGCAGGGACGACTGGAATCAGCCCCAGCATTTT
TRBV10-3,TRBJ2-2,few,.,CAIRSQPNTGELFF,TGTGCCATCAGATCCCAGCCGAACACCGGGGAGCTGTTTTTT
TRBV29-1,TRBJ2-7,.,TRBD1,CSAGTGDEQYF,TGCAGCGCCGGGACAGGGGACGAGCAGTACTTC
TRBV7-9,TRBJ1-6,.,TRBD1,CASSLAMGQVQSNSPLHF,TGTGCCAGCAGCTTAGCGATGGGACAGGTTCAATCTAATTCACCCCTCCACTTT
TRBV5-1,TRBJ2-7,.,.,CASTTNNRAVGEQYF,TGCGCCAGCACTACTAACAACAGGGCAGTGGGCGAGCAGTACTTC
TRBV9,TRBJ1-2,.,TRBD1,CASSPRWSRGSDGYTF,TGTGCCAGCAGCCCCAGGTGGAGCAGGGGGTCTGATGGCTACACCTTC
TRBV9,TRBJ2-1,.,TRBD2,CASSGGAYNEQFF,TGTGCAAGCAGCGGGGGGGCCTACAATGAGCAGTTCTTC
TRBV5-6,TRBJ2-7,.,TRBD2,CASTRRGGTYEQYF,TGTGCCAGCACCCGGCGCGGGGGTACCTACGAGCAGTACTTC
TRBV30,TRBJ1-2,once,.,CAWSSRGYTF,TGTGCCTGGAGTTCACGGGGCTACACCTTC
TRBV5-6,TRBJ2-5,.,TRBD2,CASSPGLAGRGQETQYF,TGTGCCAGCAGCCCCGGACTAGCGGGGAGGGGGCAAGAGACCCAGTACTTC
TRBV4-1,TRBJ1-2,.,.,CASSQVPGDYGYTF,TGCGCCAGCAGCCAAGTACCAGGGGACTATGGCTACACCTTC
TRBV18,TRBJ2-2,.,TRBD1,CASLRTGDTGELFF,TGTGCCAGCTTACGGACAGGGGACACCGGGGAGCTGTTTTTT
TRBV10-3,TRBJ2-1,many,TRBD2,CAIRPSGQNEQFF,TGTGCCATCCGGCCTAGCGGGCAGAATGAGCAGTTCTTC
TRBV7-8,TRBJ2-3,.,.,CASSPGARGGTDTQYF,TGTGCCAGCAGCCCTGGGGCCCGCGGGGGCACAGATACGCAGTATTTT
TRBV4-3,TRBJ2-7,.,.,CASSQDLPYEQYF,TGCGCCAGCAGCCAAGATCTACCCTACGAGCAGTACTTC
TRBV29-1,TRBJ1-4,.,.,CSVAGAQEKLFF,TGCAGCGTTGCGGGGGCACAGGAAAAACTGTTTTTT
TRBV19,TRBJ2-3,few,.,CASSIRQFGTDTQYF,TGTGCCAGTAGTATACGACAGTTTGGTACAGATACGCAGTATTTT
TRBV6-5,TRBJ1-4,.,.,CATRSPEKLFF,TGTGCCACCCGGAGCCCCGAAAAACTGTTTTTT
TRBV5-4,TRBJ2-7,.,TRBD2,CASSPGLADYEQYF,TGTGCCAGCAGCCCGGGACTAGCGGACTACGAGCAGTACTTC
TRBV7-2,TRBJ2-4,.,.,CASSLYQTGLYF,TGTGCCAGCAGCTTGTACCAGACAGGATTGTACTTC
TRBV11-3,TRBJ2-5,.,.,CASSFGGEETQYF,TGTGCCAGCAGCTTCGGGGGCGAAGAGACCCAGTACTTC
TRBV29-1,TRBJ2-3,.,TRBD2,CSVGTSGVGDTQYF,TGCAGCGTCGGGACTAGCGGGGTGGGAGATACGCAGTATTTT
TRBV30,TRBJ1-1,.,TRBD1,CAASSGTGGADTEAFF,TGTGCCGCAAGCAGTGGGACAGGGGGCGCGGACACTGAAGCTTTCTTT
TRBV7-9,TRBJ2-2,few,TRBD1,CASNLGDRDTGELFF,TGTGCCAGCAACCTGGGGGACAGGGACACCGGGGAGCTGTTTTTT
TRBV29-1,TRBJ2-7,.,.,CSVDLGHEQYF,TGCAGCGTTGATTTGGGGCACGAGCAGTACTTC
TRBV30,TRBJ2-2,few,TRBD1,CARGQGAGELFF,TGTGCCCGCGGACAGGGGGCCGGGGAGCTGTTTTTT
TRBV7-6,TRBJ1-2,few,TRBD1,CASSPGQGHGYTF,TGTGCCAGCAGCCCTGGACAGGGTCATGGCTACACCTTC
TRBV6-1,TRBJ2-5,.,TRBD2,CASSEILAGGRETQYF,TGTGCCAGCAGTGAAATATTAGCGGGGGGGCGGGAGACCCAGTACTTC
TRBV5-1,TRBJ2-7,few,.,CASSLLGGRNYEQYF,TGCGCCAGCAGCTTGTTAGGAGGGAGGAACTACGAGCAGTACTTC
TRBV6-5,TRBJ1-3,.,.,CASSPSWGSGNTIYF,TGTGCCAGCAGTCCCTCATGGGGCTCTGGAAACACCATATATTTT
TRBV29-1,TRBJ2-7,.,TRBD1,CSARGNNYEQYF,TGCAGCGCCAGGGGGAATAACTACGAGCAGTACTTC
TRBV30,TRBJ2-1,.,TRBD2,CAWSVRVLAGERYNEQFF,TGTGCCTGGAGTGTTAGGGTGCTAGCGGGGGAGAGATACAATGAGCAGTTCTTC
TRBV5-6,TRBJ2-3,.,.,CASSLGPHSTDTQYF,TGTGCCAGCAGCTTGGGTCCACATTCCACAGATACGCAGTATTTT
TRBV30,TRBJ1-6,.,TRBD1,CAWAGDRVSWNSPLHF,TGTGCCTGGGCCGGCGACAGGGTCAGTTGGAATTCACCCCTCCACTTT
TRBV6-5,TRBJ1-1,once,.,CASSYTGRSGTEAFF,TGTGCCAGCAGTTACACAGGGCGAAGTGGCACTGAAGCTTTCTTT
TRBV5-6,TRBJ1-1,.,.,CASSLEGVTVRNTEAFF,TGTGCCAGCAGCTTGGAAGGGGTCACTGTCCGGAACACTGAAGCTTTCTTT
TRBV30,TRBJ1-5,.,.,CAWSVAGLSGSQPQHF,TGTGCCTGGAGCGTGGCCGGACTATCCGGGAGTCAGCCCCAGCATTTT
TRBV5-1,TRBJ2-5,few,.,CASSLAQAVIQETQYF,TGCGCCAGCAGCTTGGCACAGGCGGTAATCCAAGAGACCCAGTACTTC
TRBV6-5,TRBJ1-2,.,TRBD1,CASSLYRGDGYTF,TGTGCCAGCAGCCTATACAGGGGCGATGGCTACACCTTC
TRBV4-1,TRBJ2-3,.,.,CATNEGSTDTQYF,TGCGCCACCAATGAAGGGAGCACAGATACGCAGTATTTT
TRBV5-1,TRBJ1-2,few,.,CASTGDRVAGYTF,TGCGCCAGCACCGGTGACCGGGTCGCTGGCTACACCTTC
TRBV9,TRBJ1-6,.,.,CASSVAGPGNSPLHF,TGTGCCAGCAGCGTAGCGGGGCCAGGGAATTCACCCCTCCACTTT
TRBV30,TRBJ1-4,few,.,CAWSPGASNEKLFF,TGTGCCTGGAGTCCTGGGGCTTCTAATGAAAAACTGTTTTTT
TRBV7-8,TRBJ2-3,.,TRBD1,CASSGQGWDTDTQYF,TGTGCCAGCAGCGGACAGGGGTGGGACACAGATACGCAGTATTTT
TRBV19,TRBJ1-1,.,.,CASRTVGRNTEAFF,TGTGCCAGTAGGACTGTGGGACGGAACACTGAAGCTTTCTTT
TRBV7-2,TRBJ1-6,.,.,CASSYPRGMGYNSPLHF,TGTGCCAGCAGCTACCCACGAGGGATGGGGTATAATTCACCCCTCCACTTT
TRBV10-3,TRBJ2-1,few,TRBD2,CAITGLAGDGEQFF,TGTGCCATCACCGGACTAGCGGGGGACGGGGAGCAGTTCTTC
TRBV25-1,TRBJ2-5,.,TRBD1,CASAGTGVGETQYF,TGTGCCAGCGCCGGGACAGGGGTCGGAGAGACCCAGTACTTC
TRBV10-1,TRBJ2-1,few,.,CASSELGSRRNEQFF,TGCGCCAGCAGTGAACTAGGCTCGAGGAGGAATGAGCAGTTCTTC
TRBV15,TRBJ2-3,.,.,CATSTRLRGGVTDTQYF,TGTGCCACCAGCACCCGACTACGCGGCGGGGTGACAGATACGCAGTATTTT
TRBV5-1,TRBJ2-1,few,TRBD2,CASSNLAGGKYNEQFF,TGCGCCAGCAGCAATCTAGCGGGGGGAAAATACAATGAGCAGTTCTTC
TRBV5-4,TRBJ1-3,.,.,CASSLDVAGNTIYF,TGTGCCAGCAGCCTGGACGTTGCTGGAAACACCATATATTTT
TRBV6-6,TRBJ2-3,few,.,CASRTSSGFTDTQYF,TGTGCCAGCAGGACCTCCTCGGGGTTCACAGATACGCAGTATTTT
TRBV7-9,TRBJ2-3,.,.,CASSAGFDTQYF,TGTGCCAGCAGCGCAGGGTTTGATACGCAGTATTTT